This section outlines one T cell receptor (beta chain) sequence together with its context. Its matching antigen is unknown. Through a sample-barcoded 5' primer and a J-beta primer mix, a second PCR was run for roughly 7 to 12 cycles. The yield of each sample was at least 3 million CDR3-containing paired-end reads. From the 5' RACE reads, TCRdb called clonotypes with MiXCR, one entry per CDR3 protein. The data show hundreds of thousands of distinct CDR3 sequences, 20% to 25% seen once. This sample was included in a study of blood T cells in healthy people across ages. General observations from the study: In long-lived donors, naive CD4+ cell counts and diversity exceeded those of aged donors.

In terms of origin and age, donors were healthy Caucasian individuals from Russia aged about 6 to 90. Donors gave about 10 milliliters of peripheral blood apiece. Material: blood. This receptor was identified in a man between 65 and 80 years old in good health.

DNA for the CDR3: TGTGCCAGCAGTGAAGCGCGGCTAGGGGGCTACACCTTC. Protein product: CASSEARLGGYTF. The chain employs TRBV2 and TRBJ1-2, with no clear D. The CDR3 runs 13 residues. Trimming removed 0 bases from V and 8 bases from J, with 10 bases in between. Germline V lookup: CDR1 SNHLY, CDR2 FYNNEI.